These T cell receptor beta chains were read from a single sample in a study of breast tumors, draining lymph nodes, adjacent tissues. TCRdb fed the multiplex PCR reads into MiXCR, producing one record per CDR3 protein. Of about 140,000 distinct CDR3 sequences listed, 32% were seen once; the top ten hold about 2.5%. The sample taken for sequencing was axillary lymph node tissue. The receptors derive from a female donor with breast cancer. Some clones in this sample may be carry-over from other donors' samples. CDR3s include the opening cysteine and the closing phenylalanine or tryptophan. A D gene is named only where the DNA matches it firmly. Clone size is not always given. Where it is, it says once, few, many or a class for expanded clones.

v_call	clone_size	d_call	j_call	cdr3_aa	cdr3_nt
TRBV29-1	NA	TRBD1	TRBJ1-6	CSQERGDRGYSPLHF	TGCAGCCAAGAACGGGGGGACAGGGGTTACTCACCCCTCCACTTT
TRBV24-1	many	NA	TRBJ2-3	CATSDPRELTDTQYF	TGTGCCACCAGTGATCCCCGGGAGTTGACAGATACGCAGTATTTT
TRBV5-8	many	NA	TRBJ2-1	CASSLVSRNGEQFF	TGTGCCAGCAGCTTGGTATCCCGAAACGGGGAGCAGTTCTTC
TRBV3-1	many	NA	TRBJ2-3	CASSQNSGLSTDTQYF	TGTGCCAGCAGCCAAAACTCGGGACTCAGCACAGATACGCAGTATTTT
TRBV5-1	NA	NA	TRBJ2-5	CASRQEGDTHYF	TGCGCCAGCAGGCAAGAGGGCGATACGCACTACTTC
TRBV28	NA	TRBD1	TRBJ2-7	CASRETGDHEQYF	TGTGCCAGCAGGGAGACAGGGGACCACGAGCAGTACTTC
TRBV13	many	TRBD1	TRBJ1-2	CASSLGRGQGVEDGYTF	TGTGCCAGCAGCTTAGGACGGGGACAGGGGGTCGAGGATGGCTACACCTTC
TRBV20-1	many	NA	TRBJ1-6	CSARDSRAQNSYNSPLHF	TGCAGTGCTAGAGATTCCAGAGCCCAAAACTCCTATAATTCACCCCTCCACTTT
TRBV18	many	NA	TRBJ1-6	CASSPQKGRGYNSPLHF	TGTGCCAGCTCACCACAAAAGGGTCGAGGCTATAATTCACCCCTCCACTTT
TRBV2	many	TRBD1	TRBJ1-5	CASRGQHSNQPQHF	TGTGCCAGCAGGGGACAGCATAGCAATCAGCCCCAGCATTTT
TRBV19	NA	NA	TRBJ1-2	CASIPLGGLYGYTF	TGTGCCAGTATCCCCCTGGGGGGACTCTATGGCTACACCTTC
TRBV7-3	many	NA	TRBJ2-2	CASSLTAENTGELFF	TGTGCCAGCAGCTTAACGGCGGAGAACACCGGGGAGCTGTTTTTT
TRBV6-5	NA	TRBD1	TRBJ1-1	CASSNGQGLSEAFF	TGTGCCAGCAGTAACGGACAGGGACTTTCTGAAGCTTTCTTT
TRBV3-1	many	NA	TRBJ2-2	CASSQERGANTGELFF	TGTGCCAGCAGCCAAGAAAGGGGGGCGAACACCGGGGAGCTGTTTTTT
TRBV2	NA	TRBD1	TRBJ2-1	CASSEPRTGVYNEQFF	TGTGCCAGCAGTGAACCCAGGACAGGGGTTTACAATGAGCAGTTCTTC
TRBV27	many	TRBD1	TRBJ2-1	CASMGQGYNEQFF	TGTGCCAGCATGGGACAGGGATACAATGAGCAGTTCTTC
TRBV20-1	NA	NA	TRBJ2-3	CSARTGRSTDTQYF	TGCAGTGCTAGGACAGGCCGTAGCACAGATACGCAGTATTTT
TRBV19	many	NA	TRBJ1-5	CASSIIGGRYVGNQPQHF	TGTGCCAGTAGTATAATAGGGGGGCGATATGTGGGCAATCAGCCCCAGCATTTT
TRBV5-5	many	NA	TRBJ1-4	CASSPGTRNEKLFF	TGTGCCAGCAGCCCCGGGACACGTAATGAAAAACTGTTTTTT
TRBV9	NA	NA	TRBJ2-6	CASSVERGDNVLTF	TGTGCCAGCAGCGTAGAGCGCGGGGACAACGTCCTGACTTTC
TRBV2	NA	NA	TRBJ2-1	CASNGRDNEQFF	TGTGCCAGCAACGGAAGGGACAATGAGCAGTTCTTC
TRBV6-1	many	TRBD1	TRBJ1-6	CASKHGTGGGNSPLHF	TGTGCCAGCAAGCACGGGACAGGGGGCGGTAATTCACCCCTCCACTTT
TRBV10-2	once	NA	TRBJ1-6	CASSDYRVVHF	TGCGCCAGCAGTGATTATAGAGTTGTCCACTTT
TRBV7-9	NA	NA	TRBJ1-6	CASSYDRLSSYNSPLHF	TGTGCCAGCAGCTACGACAGGCTAAGCTCCTATAATTCACCCCTCCACTTT
TRBV7-9	many	NA	TRBJ2-3	CASSFGVADTQYF	TGTGCCAGCAGCTTTGGGGTGGCAGATACGCAGTATTTT
TRBV12-3/TRBV12-4	many	NA	TRBJ2-1	CASSPRGGRSEQFF	TGTGCCAGCAGCCCCCGTGGGGGACGGTCAGAGCAGTTCTTC
TRBV10-3	NA	TRBD1	TRBJ1-1	CAISGRTGGEGFSTEAFF	TGTGCCATCAGTGGCCGGACAGGGGGCGAAGGTTTTAGCACTGAAGCTTTCTTT
TRBV2	many	TRBD2	TRBJ2-3	CASRATLAGGLSTDTQYF	TGTGCCAGCAGGGCAACTCTAGCGGGGGGCCTTAGCACAGATACGCAGTATTTT
TRBV7-3	NA	TRBD2	TRBJ2-1	CASSEVAGGPNNEQFF	TGTGCCAGCAGCGAAGTAGCGGGGGGGCCGAACAATGAGCAGTTCTTC
TRBV25-1	many	NA	TRBJ1-2	CASSEWYSKNYGYTF	TGTGCCAGCAGTGAATGGTACAGTAAAAACTATGGCTACACCTTC
TRBV20-1	many	NA	TRBJ1-3	CSAPGPGYTIYF	TGCAGTGCACCGGGACCTGGGTACACCATATATTTT
TRBV20-1	once	TRBD2	TRBJ2-2	CSCTSGPYKPTNTGELFF	TGCAGTTGCACTAGCGGACCTTACAAACCAACGAACACCGGGGAGCTGTTTTTT
TRBV6-1	many	NA	TRBJ2-3	CASSLRSGRTDTQYF	TGTGCCAGCAGTCTTAGAAGCGGCCGCACAGATACGCAGTATTTT
TRBV2	many	NA	TRBJ1-3	CASSDGVAGNTIYF	TGTGCCAGCAGTGATGGGGTTGCTGGAAACACCATATATTTT
TRBV9	NA	NA	TRBJ2-5	CASSVQGTQETQYF	TGTGCCAGCAGCGTACAGGGGACGCAAGAGACCCAGTACTTC